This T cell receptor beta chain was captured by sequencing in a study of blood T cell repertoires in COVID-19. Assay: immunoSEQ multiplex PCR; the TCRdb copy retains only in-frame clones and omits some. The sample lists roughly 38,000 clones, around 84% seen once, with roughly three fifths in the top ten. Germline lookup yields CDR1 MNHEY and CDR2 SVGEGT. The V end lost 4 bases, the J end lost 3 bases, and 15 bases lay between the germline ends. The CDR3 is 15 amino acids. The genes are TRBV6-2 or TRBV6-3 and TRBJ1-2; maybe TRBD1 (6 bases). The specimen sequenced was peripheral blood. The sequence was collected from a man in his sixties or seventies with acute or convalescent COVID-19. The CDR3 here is CASSSPNRAHYGYTF. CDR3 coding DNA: TGTGCCAGCAGTTCCCCGAACAGGGCTCACTATGGCTACACCTTC.